The source of this T cell receptor beta chain is a study of blood T cell repertoires in COVID-19. The protocol was immunoSEQ multiplex PCR, while the TCRdb copy is restricted to in-frame clones and leaves out a portion. The top ten hold approximately 0.98% of the sample, which has around 300,000 clones, almost 90% seen once. Germline values: CDR1 WSHSY, CDR2 SAAADI. The CDR3 extends over 15 amino acids. V shed 5 bases and J 5 bases; nucleotides not matched to a gene: 8. The rearrangement uses TRBV10-2 and TRBJ2-3; 9 positions agree with TRBD1. Sequenced: peripheral blood. This clonotype was obtained from a woman between 35 and 50 years old with COVID-19, enrolled during active disease. The CDR3 DNA is TGCGCCAGCAGTCCGGACAGGGGAAAGAAAGATACGCAGTATTTT. Its translation is CASSPDRGKKDTQYF.